What follows is one TCR beta chain and its context. The ends were cut back, 4 bases at V and 9 bases at J, with 11 bases in the middle. This CDR3 spans 11 amino acids. Per the germline V gene, CDR1 is GTSNPN and CDR2 is SVGIG (reference sequence). This sample is part of a study of brain T cells in children with intractable seizures. Clones were read by immunoSEQ multiplex PCR, and TCRdb kept only the in-frame ones, dropping some. The sample lists under 150,000 clones; roughly 92% were seen once. The genes are TRBV30 and TRBJ2-3; tentatively, D is TRBD1 (6 bases). The sample was peripheral blood, taken at surgery. The sequence was obtained from a boy under three years old with hemimegalencephaly and intractable seizures. The CDR3, as DNA: TGTGCCTGGAAGGTAGGGGGAACGCAGTATTTT. As protein: CAWKVGGTQYF.